This T cell receptor beta chain is drawn from a study of regulatory T cells in long-lasting Graves disease. TCR beta libraries were built with iRepertoire HTBI primers and Arm-PCR of CDR3 regions. In TCRdb, the multiplex PCR reads were re-called with MiXCR into one record per CDR3 protein. The data contain 520,000 or so distinct CDR3 sequences, approximately 12% of them singletons. Sample time point: newly diagnosed GD, antithyroid drugs for less than 3 months. PBMC-derived RNA was used for the TCR library. V was shortened by 2 bases and J by 3 bases, with 10 bases between the two germline ends. This CDR3 spans 13 amino acids. The germline V gene has CDR1 GTSNPN and CDR2 SVGIG (reference sequence). The data were also submitted as part of a second study, on T cells in Graves' hyperthyroidism and ophthalmopathy. That work contributes: A model using 13 V-J features told ophthalmopathy apart from stable hyperthyroidism.

The chain has TRBV30 and TRBJ1-1; D ambiguous. This receptor was obtained from a woman under 40 with Graves disease. The sample consisted of peripheral blood mononuclear cells (PBMCs), taken at new diagnosis, from a patient treated with antithyroid drugs. CDR3 bases: TGTGCCTGGAGTCCACAACCTCACACTGAAGCTTTCTTT. It specifies CAWSPQPHTEAFF.